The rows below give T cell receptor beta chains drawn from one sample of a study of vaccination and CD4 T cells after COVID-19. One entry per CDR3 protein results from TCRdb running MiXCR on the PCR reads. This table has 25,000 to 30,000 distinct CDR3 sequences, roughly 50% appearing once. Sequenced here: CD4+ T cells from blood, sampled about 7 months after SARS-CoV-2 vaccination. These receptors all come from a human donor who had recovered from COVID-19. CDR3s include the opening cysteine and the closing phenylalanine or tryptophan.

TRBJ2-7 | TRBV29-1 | CSVSLLRDASYEQYF
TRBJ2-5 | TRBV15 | CATSRVQTQETQYF
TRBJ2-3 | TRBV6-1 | CASSEELAGTTDTQYF
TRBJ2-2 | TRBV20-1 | CSAATNTGELFF
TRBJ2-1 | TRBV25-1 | CASSESGTSGPYNEQFF
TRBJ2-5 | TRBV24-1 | CATSAPNRGTETQYF
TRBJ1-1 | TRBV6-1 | CVSSVLPAMNTEAFF
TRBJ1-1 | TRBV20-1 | CSAPKGAGTGGKIAEAFF
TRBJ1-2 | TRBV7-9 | CASSRLGEDYGYTF
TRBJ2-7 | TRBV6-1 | CASTSGIGQQYF
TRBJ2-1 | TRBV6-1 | CASSLGTGGLDEQFF
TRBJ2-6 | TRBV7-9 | CASRIPGQGSGANVLTF
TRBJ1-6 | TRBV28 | CATAGAATVDSPLHF
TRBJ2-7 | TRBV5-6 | CASSRTSGRSYEQYF
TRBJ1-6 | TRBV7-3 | CASSPRGGNSPLHF
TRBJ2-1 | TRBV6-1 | CAATGTSHNEQFF
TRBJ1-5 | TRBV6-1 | CASSKARGINQPQHF
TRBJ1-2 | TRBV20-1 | CSASQGGEYGYTF
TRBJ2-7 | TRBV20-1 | CSARGGGSYEQYF
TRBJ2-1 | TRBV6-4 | CASSSSTENEQFF
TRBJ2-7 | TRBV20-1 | CSARELANSYEQYF
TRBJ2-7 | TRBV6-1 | CASNPTPLPSYEQYF
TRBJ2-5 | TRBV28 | CASREDRAYQETQYF
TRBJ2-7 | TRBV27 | CASKPISGPYEQYF
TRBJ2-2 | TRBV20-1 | CSARVAGRANTGELFF
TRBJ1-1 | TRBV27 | CASSLNWDWNTEAFF
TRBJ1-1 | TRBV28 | CASSLWGSMNTEAFF
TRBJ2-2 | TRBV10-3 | CAIGGGVDTGELFF
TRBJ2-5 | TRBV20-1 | CSAIPKETQYF